This T cell receptor (beta chain) was obtained from a study of control samples from healthy donors and cancer patients. Assay used: immunoSEQ multiplex PCR; TCRdb lists only in-frame clones, some missing. The sample has 100,000 to 120,000 clones, over 75% seen once. Between the trimmed V and J ends, which lost 0 bases and 7 bases, there was a span of 9 bases. This CDR3 spans 13 amino acids. This sequence joins TRBV12-3 or TRBV12-4 and TRBJ1-1; the D is unclear. This receptor was taken from a woman aged 55-69 years with lung cancer. The sample taken for sequencing was PBMCs. The CDR3 spells CASSLAQTSEAFF. The CDR3, as DNA: TGTGCCAGCAGTTTAGCACAGACTAGTGAAGCTTTCTTT.